The 26 T cell receptor beta chains below come from one sample, sequenced in a study of shared clonotypes between healthy human individuals. Using immunoSEQ multiplex PCR, the repertoire was profiled, and TCRdb retains in-frame clones only, with some absent. The data show approximately 1.1 million clones, with approximately 80% seen just once and roughly 0.56% held by the top ten. The sample was memory CD4+ T cells from PBMCs. Described subset: CD45RA-negative fraction. These receptors all come from a man aged 18 to 29 in good health. Some clones in this sample may be carry-over from other donors' samples.

The rearrangement links TRBV5-1 to TRBJ2-5; TRBD2 agrees at 12 bases. V gave up 4 bases and J gave up 1 base; unmatched junction bases: 5. The germline V gene encodes CDR1 SGHRS and CDR2 YFSETQ. The CDR3 contains 16 residues. For the CDR3, the DNA is TGCGCCAGCAGCCGTACTAGCGGGAGGACCCAAGAGACCCAGTACTTC. It codes for CASSRTSGRTQETQYF. Full variable domain (rest looked up from reference TRBV5-1 and TRBJ2-5): KAGVTQTPRYLIKTRGQQVTLSCSPISGHRSVSWYQQTPGQGLQFLFEYFSETQRNKGNFPGRFSGRQFSNSRSEMNVSTLELGDSALYLCASSRTSGRTQETQYFGPGTRLLVL.

The V call is TRBV5-1, the J call TRBJ2-3; 10 bases map to TRBD2. The CDR3 covers 16 residues. V trimming: 3 bases; J trimming: 4 bases; junction bases outside the gene matches: 8. Germline V CDR1 and CDR2: SGHRS, YFSETQ. The CDR3 protein is CASSWGTSGAADTQYF. The CDR3 bases are TGCGCCAGCAGCTGGGGAACTAGCGGGGCCGCAGATACGCAGTATTTT.

The chain has TRBV10-3 and TRBJ2-7, with 8 nucleotides matching TRBD2. V dropped 2 bases and J dropped 5; count of bases not matched to a gene: 2. From germline, CDR1 is ENHRY and CDR2 SYGVKD. The CDR3 is 13 amino acids. CDR3: CAISEERGNEQYF. As DNA, the CDR3 is TGTGCCATCAGTGAGGAGCGGGGGAACGAGCAGTACTTC.

Of note for this clone: This specimen includes other DNA sequences encoding the same CDR3. The J gene is TRBJ2-5, the V gene TRBV5-1; 9 nucleotides agree with TRBD2. CDR3 length equals 14 residues. With V trimmed by 4 bases and J by 2 bases, 3 bases remained unmatched. The V gene's germline CDR1 is SGHRS and CDR2 YFSETQ. The DNA of the CDR3 is TGCGCCAGCAGCCTGACTAGCGGACAAGAGACCCAGTACTTC. This gives the protein CASSLTSGQETQYF.

This clone was observed a few times. This CDR3 is also generated by other DNA sequences in the sample. V is TRBV7-8 and J is TRBJ2-2; the D is unclear. The CDR3 consists of 14 residues. V lost 3 bases and J lost 1, with 6 bases in between. The germline V gene has CDR1 SGHVS and CDR2 FQNEAQ. The CDR3 reads CASSLEQNTGELFF. CDR3 bases: TGTGCCAGCAGCTTGGAGCAGAACACCGGGGAGCTGTTTTTT.

This chain connects TRBV6-1 to TRBJ1-3; no definite D call. Germline V lookup: CDR1 MNHNS, CDR2 SASEGT. Trimming took 2 bases from V and 0 from J, leaving 8 bases between them. The CDR3 extends over 15 amino acids. The chain's CDR3 is CASSERHNSGNTIYF. The CDR3 bases are TGTGCCAGCAGTGAACGCCATAACTCTGGAAACACCATATATTTT.

The rearrangement links TRBV5-1 to TRBJ2-1, with D perhaps being TRBD1 or TRBD2 (5 bases each). Trimming removed 0 bases at V and 10 bases at J, with 17 bases between. There are 15 residues in the CDR3. Per the germline V gene, CDR1 is SGHRS and CDR2 is YFSETQ. CDR3 nucleotides: TGCGCCAGCAGCTTGGACGGGACCCCAGGGTGGGAGCAGTTCTTC. It specifies CASSLDGTPGWEQFF. Variable domain in full (rest from reference TRBV5-1 and TRBJ2-1): KAGVTQTPRYLIKTRGQQVTLSCSPISGHRSVSWYQQTPGQGLQFLFEYFSETQRNKGNFPGRFSGRQFSNSRSEMNVSTLELGDSALYLCASSLDGTPGWEQFFGPGTRLTVL.

The V and J genes are TRBV18 and TRBJ1-1; D is possibly TRBD1 (6 bases). Trimming left V 3 bases short and J 3 bases short, with 11 bases between. The V gene's germline CDR1 is KGHSH and CDR2 LQKENI. The CDR3 runs to 14 residues. The CDR3 nucleotides read TGTGCCAGCTCACCCGTTAGGGGGGACACTGAAGCTTTCTTT. Protein sequence: CASSPVRGDTEAFF.

This clone appeared once. The chain carries TRBV12-5 and TRBJ1-1; 9 nucleotides line up with TRBD1. This CDR3 comprises 15 residues. Germline assignment: CDR1 LGHNT and CDR2 FRNRAP. The V segment lost 6 bases and the J segment 1 base; nucleotides outside the gene matches: 6. CDR3 DNA sequence: TGTGCTAGTGGGGACCCACAGGGGGCGAACACTGAAGCTTTCTTT. Translated, it gives CASGDPQGANTEAFF.

Only a few counts were recorded for this clone. The genes are TRBV7-9 and TRBJ1-3; D is possibly TRBD1 (5 bases). Deletions cut 2 bases from V and 0 bases from J, with 8 bases between. This CDR3 has 15 residues. Germline V CDR1 and CDR2: SEHNR, FQNEAQ (reference sequence). CDR3 protein: CASSLRGVSGNTIYF. CDR3 coding DNA: TGTGCCAGCAGCTTACGGGGGGTCTCTGGAAACACCATATATTTT.

This sequence joins TRBV5-4 and TRBJ2-7, with D perhaps TRBD1 or TRBD2 (5 bases each). The CDR3 spans 14 residues. V was clipped by 4 bases and J by 7 bases, with 18 bases between them. Germline loops: CDR1 SGHNT, CDR2 YYREEE (reference sequence). The CDR3 DNA sequence: TGTGCCAGCAGCCTCTCCTCGGGACGAGAGGAGCAGTACTTC. Translation gives CASSLSSGREEQYF.

Only one count was recorded for this clone. This chain links TRBV2 with TRBJ1-5, with a possible D match to TRBD1 (5 bases). Germline V CDR1 and CDR2: SNHLY, FYNNEI. V was clipped by 6 bases and J by 6 bases, with 21 bases between them. The CDR3 length is 16 residues. The CDR3 loop reads CASSPQAGPLGQPQHF. In nucleotides, the CDR3 is TGTGCCAGCAGCCCTCAGGCGGGACCTCTGGGTCAGCCCCAGCATTTT.

This clone was detected only a few times. The chain joins TRBV15 to TRBJ1-4, with a possible D match to TRBD1 (6 bases). Per the germline V gene, CDR1 is LNHNV and CDR2 is YYDKDF (reference sequence). The CDR3 extends over 16 amino acids. Trimming took 5 bases from V and 8 from J, leaving 21 bases between them. The CDR3 DNA reads TGTGCCACCAGCGACGGAGTGAGGGGGAGGGGAGAAAAACTGTTTTTT. It translates to CATSDGVRGRGEKLFF.

The V gene is TRBV21-1, the J gene TRBJ2-3; TRBD1 is taken as the D call from the table, unchecked against the DNA. TRBV21-1 is a pseudogene segment. The CDR3 has 16 amino acids. The chain's CDR3 is CASSKGCEDITDTQYF. The CDR3 region has the DNA TGTGCCAGCAGCAAAGGGTGTGAGGACATCACAGATACGCAGTATTTT.

V is TRBV6-6 and J is TRBJ1-5, with D possibly matching TRBD1 (6 bases). The germline CDR1 and CDR2 sequences are MNHNY and SVGAGI (reference sequence). V lost 8 bases, J lost 0 bases, and 8 bases lay in between. This CDR3 region has 13 residues. The CDR3 coding sequence is TGTGCCAGCCGACAGGATAGCAATCAGCCCCAGCATTTT. This translates into CASRQDSNQPQHF.

This clone has only one observation. The V gene is TRBV30, the J gene TRBJ2-3; D is tentatively TRBD1 or TRBD2 (6 bases each). Trimming stripped 3 bases from V and 2 bases from J, with 15 bases between. The CDR3 has 15 residues. Germline loops: CDR1 GTSNPN, CDR2 SVGIG (reference sequence). The chain's CDR3 is CAWSGAAGHTDTQYF. For the CDR3, the DNA is TGTGCCTGGAGCGGGGCGGCGGGACACACAGATACGCAGTATTTT. Full variable domain (missing parts from reference TRBV30 and TRBJ2-3): SQTIHQWPATLVQPVGSPLSLECTVEGTSNPNLYWYRQAAGRGLQLLFYSVGIGQISSEVPQNLSASRPQDRQFILSSKKLLLSDSGFYLCAWSGAAGHTDTQYFGPGTRLTVL.

The J gene is TRBJ2-7, the V gene TRBV27; D gene unclear. From germline, CDR1 is MNHEY and CDR2 SMNVEV (reference sequence). The V end was cut by 6 bases, the J end by 0 bases, with 15 bases between. This CDR3 has 15 amino acids. CDR3: CASSPKVGFSYEQYF. CDR3 bases: TGTGCCAGCAGCCCGAAGGTGGGATTCTCCTACGAGCAGTACTTC.

The gene calls are TRBV16 and TRBJ2-7; D is uncertain. The CDR3 extends over 13 amino acids. V dropped 1 base and J dropped 0 bases, with 4 bases sitting between them. CDR1 KGHSY and CDR2 FQNENV come from the germline V gene. The CDR3 loop is CASSQLYSYEQYF. DNA of the CDR3: TGTGCCAGCAGCCAATTGTACTCCTACGAGCAGTACTTC.

J is TRBJ2-3 and V is TRBV19, with D perhaps TRBD1 (6 bases). Germline V lookup: CDR1 LNHDA, CDR2 SQIVND (reference sequence). The germline V and J ends were trimmed by 6 bases and 2 bases, with 9 bases remaining between them. CDR3 length equals 13 residues. In DNA form, the CDR3 reads TGTGCCAGTAGCACAGGGAACACAGATACGCAGTATTTT. Protein: CASSTGNTDTQYF. The whole variable domain, filled in from reference TRBV19 and TRBJ2-3, reads DGGITQSPKYLFRKEGQNVTLSCEQNLNHDAMYWYRQDPGQGLRLIYYSQIVNDFQKGDIAEGYSVSREKKESFPLTVTSAQKNPTAFYLCASSTGNTDTQYFGPGTRLTVL.

The chain is built from TRBV4-1 and TRBJ1-4; possibly TRBD1 for D (5 bases). This CDR3 region has 15 residues. Looked up from germline, CDR1 is MGHRA and CDR2 is YSYEKL. Trimming removed 3 bases from V and 7 bases from J, with 15 bases in between. The CDR3 region is CASSHPGGSGEKLFF. As DNA, the CDR3 is TGCGCCAGCAGCCACCCTGGGGGTTCGGGTGAAAAACTGTTTTTT.

The chain recombines TRBV2 with TRBJ1-2; weak D call: TRBD1 (6 bases). Germline CDR1 reads SNHLY; CDR2 reads FYNNEI. The CDR3 extends over 14 amino acids. Trimming stripped 7 bases from V and 8 bases from J, with 20 bases between. CDR3 sequence reads: CASTEGVLAMGYTF. The CDR3 DNA is TGTGCCAGCACCGAGGGGGTTCTAGCTATGGGCTACACCTTC.

V usage is TRBV6-5 and J usage is TRBJ2-7, with D possibly being TRBD2 (6 bases). Germline values: CDR1 MNHEY, CDR2 SVGAGI. The CDR3 loop spans 16 amino acids. Trimming stripped 0 bases from V and 5 bases from J, with 17 bases between. CDR3 protein: CASSYSGPGVADEQYF. The CDR3 coding sequence is TGTGCCAGCAGTTACTCGGGGCCGGGAGTTGCGGACGAGCAGTACTTC.

The rearrangement uses TRBV9 and TRBJ2-5; 8 bases map to TRBD2. Germline V gene lookup returns CDR1 SGDLS and CDR2 YYNGEE. The CDR3 contains 15 residues. J lost 5 bases, V lost 0 bases, and 6 bases had no gene match. CDR3 bases: TGTGCCAGCAGCGTAGAAGCGGGAGTCGTGGAGACCCAGTACTTC. Translation: CASSVEAGVVETQYF.

The chain is built from TRBV19 and TRBJ1-3; D remains ambiguous. V was cut by 6 bases and J by 6 bases, with 15 bases left in between. The length of the CDR3 is 14 residues. In germline, CDR1 is LNHDA, CDR2 SQIVND (reference sequence). CDR3 residues: CASRHNAGPNTIYF. For the CDR3, the DNA is TGTGCCAGTAGACACAACGCCGGGCCAAACACCATATATTTT.

The chain recombines TRBV27 with TRBJ2-5; D might be TRBD2 (6 bases). Germline values: CDR1 MNHEY, CDR2 SMNVEV (reference sequence). Trimming removed 4 bases at V and 9 bases at J, with 9 bases between. The CDR3 loop spans 11 amino acids. This CDR3 reads CASSSWGAQYF. DNA for the CDR3: TGTGCCAGCAGTTCGTGGGGGGCCCAGTACTTC.

The chain recombines TRBV18 with TRBJ1-1, with no clear D. This CDR3 is built from 14 residues. Trimming removed 6 bases at V and 0 bases at J, with 11 bases between. CDR1 and CDR2 from the germline V gene are KGHSH and LQKENI. CDR3 loop: CASSLQIMNTEAFF. The DNA of the CDR3 is TGTGCCAGCTCGTTACAGATAATGAACACTGAAGCTTTCTTT.